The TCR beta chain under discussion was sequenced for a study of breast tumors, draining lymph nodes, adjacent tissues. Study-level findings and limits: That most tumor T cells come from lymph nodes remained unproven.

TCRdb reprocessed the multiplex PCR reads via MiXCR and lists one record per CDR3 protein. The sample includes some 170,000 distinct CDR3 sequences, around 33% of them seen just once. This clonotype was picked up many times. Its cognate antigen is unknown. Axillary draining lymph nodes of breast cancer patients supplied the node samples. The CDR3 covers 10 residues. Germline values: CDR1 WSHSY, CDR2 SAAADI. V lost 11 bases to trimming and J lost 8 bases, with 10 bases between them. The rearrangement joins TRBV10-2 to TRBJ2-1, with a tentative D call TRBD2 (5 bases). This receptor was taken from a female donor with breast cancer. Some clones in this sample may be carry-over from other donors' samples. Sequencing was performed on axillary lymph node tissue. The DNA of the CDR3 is TGCGCCGTAGGAGGCGATGAGCAGTTCTTC. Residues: CAVGGDEQFF.